The 10 T cell receptor beta chains in this list originate from one sample, sequenced in a study of T cells in Graves' hyperthyroidism and ophthalmopathy. Amplified TCR beta CDR3 regions derived from RNA transcripts. HTBI primers were employed in a first-round RT-PCR of the TCR CDR3. TCRdb called the multiplex PCR reads again in MiXCR, with one record for every CDR3 protein. Of fewer than 650,000 distinct CDR3 sequences listed, over 12% are singletons. Sequenced material: blood. Receptors were obtained from a woman in her forties with Graves' ophthalmopathy.

At least ten counts were recorded for this clonotype. The V gene is TRBV2, the J gene TRBJ2-2; D uncertain. The CDR3 covers 13 residues. Germline CDR1 and CDR2: SNHLY and FYNNEI. V gave up 6 bases and J gave up 3 bases, with 8 bases separating them. The CDR3 DNA reads as TGTGCCAGCAGACCCTCGTACACCGGGGAGCTGTTTTTT. Its translation is CASRPSYTGELFF.

This clonotype was seen only a few times. The chain couples TRBV28 to TRBJ1-5; D perhaps matches TRBD1 (6 bases). The germline V gene has CDR1 MDHEN and CDR2 SYDVKM. The CDR3 sequence is 13 residues long. V was clipped by 10 bases and J by 1 base, with 11 bases between them. The CDR3 region is CATQGHSNQPQHF. CDR3 coding DNA: TGTGCCACCCAGGGACACAGCAATCAGCCCCAGCATTTT.

In its sample, this clonotype was seen many times. The chain joins TRBV15 to TRBJ1-2; D not certain. The V gene lost 5 bases and the J gene lost 8 bases, with 9 bases spanning the gap. Germline V gene data show CDR1 as LNHNV and CDR2 as YYDKDF (reference sequence). This CDR3 is built from 11 residues. The CDR3 DNA is TGTGCCACCAGCGAACGCGGAGGCTACACCTTC. Translation gives CATSERGGYTF. The full variable domain, with the rest looked up from reference TRBV15 and TRBJ1-2, is DAMVIQNPRYQVTQFGKPVTLSCSQTLNHNVMYWYQQKSSQAPKLLFHYYDKDFNNEADTPDNFQSRRPNTSFCFLDIRSPGLGDTAMYLCATSERGGYTFGSGTRLTVV.

About this clonotype itself: With a much larger clone just one base away, this may be a read error. The rearrangement joins TRBV5-1 to TRBJ2-2; 7 nucleotides align to TRBD2. The CDR3 is 14 residues long. Germline V gives CDR1 SGHRS, CDR2 YFSETQ. J was trimmed by 6 bases and V by 4 bases; bases with no gene match: 6. Here the CDR3 reads CASSPGTKAGELFF. The CDR3, as DNA: TGCGCCAGCAGCCCCGGGACTAAAGCCGGGGAGCTGTTTTTT. The full variable domain, rest sourced from reference TRBV5-1 and TRBJ2-2, is KAGVTQTPRYLIKTRGQQVTLSCSPISGHRSVSWYQQTPGQGLQFLFEYFSETQRNKGNFPGRFSGRQFSNSRSEMNVSTLELGDSALYLCASSPGTKAGELFFGEGSRLTVL.

A few counts support this clonotype. Given a much more abundant clone one base away, this may be a read error. The chain has TRBV28 and TRBJ1-6, with a possible D match to TRBD1 (5 bases). The germline V gene encodes CDR1 MDHEN and CDR2 SYDVKM. CDR3 length equals 17 residues. V lost 6 bases and J 0 bases, leaving 15 bases between the germline ends. CDR3 amino acids: CASRFLGPSSYNSPLHF. The CDR3 DNA is TGTGCCAGCAGGTTTTTGGGACCCAGCTCCTATAATTCACCCCTCCACTTT.

This clonotype was seen ten or more times. This rearrangement joins TRBV6-1 to TRBJ2-7, with 11 bases that match TRBD2. After removal of 6 bases from V and 4 bases from J, the junction contained 5 bases not matched to a gene. From germline, CDR1 is MNHNS and CDR2 SASEGT. The CDR3 loop spans 14 amino acids. The CDR3 sequence is CASSVSGRVYEQYF. In nucleotides, the CDR3 is TGTGCCAGCAGCGTTAGCGGGAGGGTATACGAGCAGTACTTC.

With regard to this clonotype: An end of the junction differs from the germline gene, which may be a read error. V usage is TRBV30 and J usage is TRBJ2-6, with 9 bases identical to TRBD1. The CDR3 has 16 amino acids. The germline V gene has CDR1 GTSNPN and CDR2 SVGIG (reference sequence). DNA for the CDR3: TGTGCCTGGGAACAGGGGGCGGCCTCTGGAGCCAACGTCCTGACTTTC. Protein product: CAWEQGAASGANVLTF.

In its sample, this clonotype was seen many times. The rearrangement joins TRBV5-1 to TRBJ2-7; 9 nucleotides align to TRBD2. The CDR3 has 16 residues. Germline V CDR1 and CDR2: SGHRS, YFSETQ. With 0 bases clipped from V and 2 bases from J, the junction kept 6 bases outside the gene matches. The CDR3, as DNA: TGCGCCAGCAGCTTGGTGGTTAGCGGGAGACCCTACGAGCAGTACTTC. Translating gives CASSLVVSGRPYEQYF. Complete variable domain (other parts from reference TRBV5-1 and TRBJ2-7): KAGVTQTPRYLIKTRGQQVTLSCSPISGHRSVSWYQQTPGQGLQFLFEYFSETQRNKGNFPGRFSGRQFSNSRSEMNVSTLELGDSALYLCASSLVVSGRPYEQYFGPGTRLTVT.

The sample holds many counts of this clonotype. V is TRBV29-1 and J is TRBJ2-7; 7 nucleotides line up with TRBD1. The CDR3 is 11 amino acids. Trimming removed 6 bases from V and 6 bases from J; junction bases left unmatched: 5. The germline V gene has CDR1 SQVTM and CDR2 ANQGSEA. The CDR3 bases are TGCAGCGTGAACAGGGGCGGCGAGCAGTACTTC. This codes for CSVNRGGEQYF.

In its sample, this clonotype was seen many times. V is TRBV30 and J is TRBJ2-5, with a possible D match to TRBD2 (6 bases). The CDR3 covers 13 residues. Trimming removed 6 bases from V and 5 bases from J, with 16 bases in between. CDR1 and CDR2 from the germline V gene are GTSNPN and SVGIG (reference sequence). The CDR3 region has the DNA TGTGCCTGCTCTACCGGGGGAACCGAGACCCAGTACTTC. This sequence encodes CACSTGGTETQYF.